This TCR beta chain was identified in a study of shared clonotypes between healthy human individuals. Study-level background: The study used three CD4 naive, three CD4 memory, two CD8 naive and one CD8 memory plate per donor.

Genomic DNA of each subset was evenly split across several immunoSEQ plates. Sequencing was performed with immunoSEQ multiplex PCR; in TCRdb, only in-frame clones are kept and a portion is missing. This table holds fewer than 850,000 clones, roughly 96% found once. Findings and caveats of the study: The rarefaction results pointed to incomplete sorted-subset sequencing despite large depth.

CD45RO-negative cells were positively selected for CCR7, leaving out terminally differentiated effector memory CD45RA+ cells. With V trimmed by 4 bases and J by 2 bases, 22 bases remained unmatched. Germline V gives CDR1 SGDLS, CDR2 YYNGEE. This CDR3 spans 21 amino acids. With regard to this clone: What it recognizes is unknown.

The specimen sequenced was naive CD8+ T cells sorted from blood. J is TRBJ2-1 and V is TRBV9, with TRBD2 matching 9 bases. This TCR was recovered from a man aged 25-40 years in good health. CDR3 coding DNA: TGTGCCAGCAGCACCGCGGGGGGAAAAGCGGGAGGAGTAGTACCCTACAATGAGCAGTTCTTC. It translates to CASSTAGGKAGGVVPYNEQFF.